These 17 T cell receptor beta chains share one sample of origin, sequenced in a study of T cell clonotyping in hematopoietic cell transplantation. Assay: immunoSEQ multiplex PCR; the TCRdb copy retains only in-frame clones and omits some. Among about 19,000 clones, 77% were seen once, and the ten largest hold over 15%. As for time point: recipient sample about 28 days before transplant, after cytoreduction. Material: peripheral blood mononuclear cells, obtained before stem cell transplant. The receptors stem from a man aged 60-69 years with acute myeloid leukemia. Some clones in this sample may be carry-over from other donors' samples.

This clone showed up just once. This rearrangement joins TRBV19 to TRBJ2-3, with 10 bases aligning to TRBD2. J was trimmed by 6 bases and V by 5 bases; bases with no gene match: 11. This CDR3 comprises 16 residues. The germline CDR1 and CDR2 sequences are LNHDA and SQIVND (reference sequence). CDR3 nucleotides: TGTGCCAGTAGTGCGAGGCGACTAGCGGGCGTGGATACGCAGTATTTT. Its protein is CASSARRLAGVDTQYF.

The J gene is TRBJ2-7, the V gene TRBV7-9; 9 bases match TRBD2. The CDR3 is 18 amino acids. Trimming cost V 5 bases and J 2 bases; bases outside gene matches: 16. Germline V gene lookup returns CDR1 SEHNR and CDR2 FQNEAQ (reference sequence). The CDR3 DNA sequence: TGTGCCAGCAGCGGGGCCGGGACTAGCAAAAGCACCCCCTACGAGCAGTACTTC. Translating gives CASSGAGTSKSTPYEQYF.

The table lists this clone with a count of one. This sequence joins TRBV7-2 and TRBJ1-1; D gene unclear. Trimming removed 2 bases at V and 8 bases at J, with 12 bases between. This CDR3 contains 13 residues. Looked up from germline, CDR1 is SGHTA and CDR2 is FQGNSA. CDR3 sequence reads: CASSLLLETEAFF. Here the CDR3 DNA reads TGTGCCAGCAGCTTATTGTTAGAGACGGAAGCTTTCTTT.

The V gene is TRBV30, the J gene TRBJ1-4; TRBD1 might be the D (6 bases). Trimming removed 4 bases at V and 10 bases at J, with 13 bases between. This CDR3 spans 12 amino acids. The germline V gene encodes CDR1 GTSNPN and CDR2 SVGIG (reference sequence). DNA for the CDR3: TGTGCCTGGAAGGGGAGGGGGGGAAAACTGTTTTTT. It translates to CAWKGRGGKLFF.

This clone was detected only a few times. This chain uses TRBV4-3 with TRBJ2-1, with TRBD1 as a possible D gene (6 bases). The CDR3 covers 15 residues. Trimming pared 2 bases from V and 9 bases from J, leaving 17 bases between. Germline CDR1 and CDR2: LGHNA and YSLEER. The chain's CDR3 is CASSQYSAQGGEQFF. CDR3 coding DNA: TGCGCCAGCAGCCAATACTCAGCGCAAGGGGGTGAGCAGTTCTTC.

This clone was detected only a few times. The J gene is TRBJ1-1, the V gene TRBV7-9; a weak D match, TRBD1 (6 bases). The length of the CDR3 is 12 residues. The V gene lost 4 bases and the J gene lost 8 bases, with 11 bases spanning the gap. Per the germline V gene, CDR1 is SEHNR and CDR2 is FQNEAQ (reference sequence). This CDR3 is CASSSGTSEAFF. CDR3 nucleotide sequence: TGTGCCAGCAGCTCCGGGACATCGGAAGCTTTCTTT. Together with reference TRBV7-9 and TRBJ1-1, the CDR3 gives the full variable domain: DTGVSQNPRHKITKRGQNVTFRCDPISEHNRLYWYRQTLGQGPEFLTYFQNEAQLEKSRLLSDRFSAERPKGSFSTLEIQRTEQGDSAMYLCASSSGTSEAFFGQGTRLTVV.

The J gene is TRBJ1-1, the V gene TRBV6-5; D is possibly TRBD1 (6 bases). Per the germline V gene, CDR1 is MNHEY and CDR2 is SVGAGI. With 2 bases removed from V and 5 bases from J, the gap between germline ends came to 12 bases. This CDR3 spans 14 amino acids. The DNA of the CDR3 is TGTGCCAGCAGTTACGTCGGGGGGCGGACTGAAGCTTTCTTT. This translates into CASSYVGGRTEAFF.

The chain recombines TRBV6-5 with TRBJ1-4, with D perhaps TRBD1 (5 bases). Trimming shortened V by 8 bases and J by 2 bases, and 12 bases separated the two germline ends. Germline lookup yields CDR1 MNHEY and CDR2 SVGAGI. The CDR3 totals 14 residues. The DNA of the CDR3 is TGTGCCAGCCGCCGGGGGTTTACTAATGAAAAACTGTTTTTT. It encodes CASRRGFTNEKLFF.

The V call is TRBV5-1, the J call TRBJ2-7; 7 nucleotides match TRBD1. Germline CDR1 reads SGHRS; CDR2 reads YFSETQ. V shed 0 bases, J shed 5 bases, and the junction held 8 bases outside the gene matches. The CDR3 is 15 amino acids. CDR3 loop: CASSLGWTGYDEQYF. Here the CDR3 DNA reads TGCGCCAGCAGCTTGGGGTGGACAGGTTATGACGAGCAGTACTTC. The complete variable domain, with remaining parts taken from reference TRBV5-1 and TRBJ2-7, reads KAGVTQTPRYLIKTRGQQVTLSCSPISGHRSVSWYQQTPGQGLQFLFEYFSETQRNKGNFPGRFSGRQFSNSRSEMNVSTLELGDSALYLCASSLGWTGYDEQYFGPGTRLTVT.

V gene TRBV2 combines with J gene TRBJ1-5; tentatively, D is TRBD1 (6 bases). CDR3 length: 15 amino acids. With 8 bases removed from V and 2 bases from J, the gap between germline ends came to 16 bases. The V gene's germline CDR1 is SNHLY and CDR2 FYNNEI. This CDR3 reads CASRVGGAGNQPQHF. The DNA of the CDR3 is TGTGCCAGCCGGGTGGGGGGCGCGGGCAATCAGCCCCAGCATTTT.

This clone has a single count. The chain joins TRBV10-3 to TRBJ2-7, with D possibly matching TRBD1 (6 bases). The CDR3 loop spans 11 amino acids. The V and J ends lost 8 bases and 4 bases respectively, with 9 bases between them. CDR1 is ENHRY and CDR2 is SYGVKD in the germline V gene. CDR3 amino acids: CAIGGNYEQYF. CDR3 DNA sequence: TGTGCCATCGGGGGCAATTACGAGCAGTACTTC.

This chain connects TRBV9 to TRBJ1-2, with 9 bases matching TRBD1. This CDR3 is built from 14 residues. Germline trimming cut 4 bases from V and 7 bases from J; bases unmatched to any gene: 8. Germline CDR1 reads SGDLS; CDR2 reads YYNGEE. CDR3 loop: CASSTTGGAGGYTF. DNA for the CDR3: TGTGCCAGCAGCACGACAGGGGGAGCGGGTGGCTACACCTTC.

This chain links TRBV6-5 with TRBJ1-1; 8 positions match TRBD1. The germline CDR1 and CDR2 sequences are MNHEY and SVGAGI. The trim removed 1 base at V and 0 bases at J, leaving 4 bases unmatched. The CDR3 has 16 residues. In nucleotides, the CDR3 is TGTGCCAGCAGTTACTTTTGGACAGGGATGAACACTGAAGCTTTCTTT. Protein sequence: CASSYFWTGMNTEAFF.

With regard to this clone: A read error may account for a junction end that differs from germline. For the CDR3, the DNA is TGTGCCGCTTCCGGGACAGACCCTTACGGGCAGTACTTC. This translates into CAASGTDPYGQYF. The gene calls are TRBV28 and TRBJ2-7; 7 bases line up with TRBD1. CDR3 length equals 13 residues. CDR1 MDHEN and CDR2 SYDVKM come from the germline V gene.

V is TRBV11-2 and J is TRBJ2-7; TRBD1 agrees at 8 bases. The germline CDR1 and CDR2 sequences are SGHAT and FQNNGV. J was trimmed by 0 bases and V by 0 bases; bases with no gene match: 4. The CDR3 runs to 16 residues. The chain's CDR3 is CASSLDLGQGSYEQYF. In DNA, the CDR3 is TGTGCCAGCAGCTTAGATTTAGGACAGGGCTCCTACGAGCAGTACTTC.

The CDR3 bases are TGCGCCAGCAGCTTCGGACTACGGCAGTTCTTC. It translates to CASSFGLRQFF. This sequence joins TRBV5-1 and TRBJ2-1, with a possible D match to TRBD2 (6 bases). Trimming cost V 2 bases and J 12 bases, with 9 bases left between them. Germline assignment: CDR1 SGHRS and CDR2 YFSETQ. The CDR3 has 11 amino acids.

The chain has TRBV11-2 and TRBJ2-7, with D possibly matching TRBD2 (5 bases). Looked up from germline, CDR1 is SGHAT and CDR2 is FQNNGV. The V end lost 5 bases, the J end lost 9 bases, and 20 bases lay between the germline ends. The CDR3 has 14 amino acids. The CDR3 region is CASSQEVVTIRQYF. For the CDR3, the DNA is TGTGCCAGCAGCCAGGAGGTGGTGACTATTCGGCAGTACTTC.